The 19 T cell receptor beta chains reported below all come from one sample, sequenced in a study of CD8 T cells in Susac syndrome. Random hexamers were used to reverse transcribe 0.5 to 1 ug of RNA. TCRdb used MiXCR to reprocess the immunoSEQ multiplex PCR reads, holding one entry per CDR3 protein. Of 120,000 to 150,000 distinct CDR3 sequences in the sample, 90% to 97% were seen once. Sequences were obtained from CD4+ T cells from PBMCs. All receptors come from a human donor with Susac syndrome.

The genes are TRBV12-3 or TRBV12-4 and TRBJ2-5; TRBD1 or TRBD2 may be the D gene (5 bases each). The CDR3 loop spans 18 amino acids. V was shortened by 6 bases and J by 4 bases, with 27 bases between the two germline ends. CDR3 DNA sequence: TGTGCCAGCAGCTTTAGAGGGTCGGGGACCGGTTGGGGAGAGACCCAGTACTTC. Residues: CASSFRGSGTGWGETQYF.

The table lists this clonotype with a count of one. The V and J genes are TRBV6-4 and TRBJ2-1, with 11 positions matching TRBD2. CDR1 MRHNA and CDR2 SNTAGT come from the germline V gene. This CDR3 is built from 15 residues. J gave up 5 bases and V 0 bases, and 0 bases lay outside the gene matches. CDR3 loop: CASSDSTSGNNEQFF. CDR3 in DNA: TGTGCCAGCAGTGACTCGACTAGCGGGAACAATGAGCAGTTCTTC.

The chain joins TRBV29-1 to TRBJ2-7, with 7 nucleotides matching TRBD1. V was pared by 4 bases and J by 2 bases, with 2 bases of the junction left unmatched. The CDR3 runs 12 residues. CDR1 and CDR2 from the germline V gene are SQVTM and ANQGSEA. The CDR3 DNA is TGCAGCGTTGGGGACAGTACCTACGAGCAGTACTTC. Translating gives CSVGDSTYEQYF.

The chain recombines TRBV7-9 with TRBJ2-7; no firm D call. Deletions cut 2 bases from V and 2 bases from J, with 13 bases between. The germline V gene encodes CDR1 SEHNR and CDR2 FQNEAQ (reference sequence). The length of the CDR3 is 15 residues. CDR3 protein: CASSLSSVSTYEQYF. Written as DNA, the CDR3 is TGTGCCAGCAGCTTAAGTTCGGTCAGTACCTACGAGCAGTACTTC.

V gene TRBV6-6 combines with J gene TRBJ2-7, with TRBD1 matching 9 bases. J lost 5 bases, V lost 7 bases, and 3 bases had no gene match. This CDR3 is built from 12 residues. CDR1 is MNHNY and CDR2 is SVGAGI in the germline V gene (reference sequence). In nucleotides, the CDR3 is TGTGCCAGCACCCGGACAGGGGACGAGCAGTACTTC. Its protein product is CASTRTGDEQYF.

The rearrangement joins TRBV7-9 to TRBJ1-2; D is possibly TRBD1 (6 bases). In germline, CDR1 is SEHNR, CDR2 FQNEAQ (reference sequence). CDR3 length equals 17 residues. Between the trimmed V and J ends, which lost 4 bases and 7 bases, there was a span of 25 bases. The CDR3 DNA sequence: TGTGCCAGCAGCTCCAAGGGTGGGTTAGGGGGGACCGGTGGCTACACCTTC. Amino acids: CASSSKGGLGGTGGYTF.

V usage is TRBV7-9 and J usage is TRBJ1-3; perhaps TRBD1 as D (5 bases). CDR1 and CDR2 from the germline V gene are SEHNR and FQNEAQ (reference sequence). The CDR3 extends over 14 amino acids. V was shortened by 10 bases and J by 4 bases, with 17 bases between the two germline ends. CDR3 region: CATRRGGRGNTIYF. The CDR3 region has the DNA TGTGCCACCAGACGCGGGGGAAGAGGAAACACCATATATTTT. Full variable domain (remainder filled in from reference TRBV7-9 and TRBJ1-3): DTGVSQNPRHKITKRGQNVTFRCDPISEHNRLYWYRQTLGQGPEFLTYFQNEAQLEKSRLLSDRFSAERPKGSFSTLEIQRTEQGDSAMYLCATRRGGRGNTIYFGEGSWLTVV.

The chain joins TRBV20-1 to TRBJ1-1; D remains unclear. Germline CDR1 DFQATT, CDR2 SNEGSKA (reference sequence). The V gene lost 3 bases and the J gene lost 10 bases, with 12 bases spanning the gap. This CDR3 spans 11 amino acids. CDR3 loop: CSASDGHAAFF. The CDR3, as DNA: TGCAGTGCTAGTGATGGGCACGCAGCTTTCTTT.

The CDR3 here is CSVEGRTNTEAFF. The CDR3 region has the DNA TGCAGCGTTGAAGGTCGGACGAACACTGAAGCTTTCTTT. This chain joins TRBV29-1 and TRBJ1-1; D gene uncertain. Germline lookup yields CDR1 SQVTM and CDR2 ANQGSEA. The CDR3 contains 13 residues. The V gene lost 1 base and the J gene lost 1 base, with 7 bases spanning the gap.

This rearrangement joins TRBV20-1 to TRBJ2-7, with 7 bases that match TRBD1. This CDR3 spans 14 amino acids. Germline lookup yields CDR1 DFQATT and CDR2 SNEGSKA (reference sequence). V lost 6 bases and J lost 0; bases outside the gene matches: 8. DNA of the CDR3: TGCAGTGCACCAGACAGGGCGACCTCCTACGAGCAGTACTTC. Translating it yields CSAPDRATSYEQYF.

V and J are TRBV28 and TRBJ1-2; no reliable D call. V dropped 11 bases and J dropped 7 bases, with 17 bases sitting between them. This CDR3 is built from 12 residues. Germline CDR1 is MDHEN and CDR2 is SYDVKM. CDR3 loop: CAATRSEGGYTF. The CDR3 DNA sequence: TGTGCCGCAACCCGATCTGAGGGTGGCTACACCTTC.

This chain uses TRBV19 with TRBJ2-6; D is perhaps TRBD1 (5 bases). Germline V gene lookup returns CDR1 LNHDA and CDR2 SQIVND (reference sequence). Trimming shortened V by 7 bases and J by 2 bases, and 15 bases separated the two germline ends. The CDR3 consists of 16 residues. The CDR3 is CASNDRGIAGANVLTF. CDR3 in DNA: TGTGCCAGTAACGACAGAGGTATCGCTGGGGCCAACGTCCTGACTTTC. Using reference TRBV19 and TRBJ2-6 for the parts outside the CDR3, the full variable domain is DGGITQSPKYLFRKEGQNVTLSCEQNLNHDAMYWYRQDPGQGLRLIYYSQIVNDFQKGDIAEGYSVSREKKESFPLTVTSAQKNPTAFYLCASNDRGIAGANVLTFGAGSRLTVL.

This chain uses TRBV7-2 with TRBJ1-1, with D uncertain. Germline lookup yields CDR1 SGHTA and CDR2 FQGNSA. This CDR3 is 14 amino acids long. The ends were cut back, 5 bases at V and 1 base at J, with 11 bases in the middle. The CDR3 loop reads CASSIPYKNTEAFF. As DNA, the CDR3 is TGTGCCAGCAGCATACCTTATAAGAACACTGAAGCTTTCTTT.

V is TRBV7-9 and J is TRBJ1-2, with TRBD1 matching 7 bases. V was clipped by 1 base and J by 7 bases; unmatched bases: 3. CDR3 length: 13 residues. Looked up from germline, CDR1 is SEHNR and CDR2 is FQNEAQ (reference sequence). CDR3 in DNA: TGTGCCAGCAGCTTAGAGACAGGGTTTGGCTACACCTTC. Translated, it gives CASSLETGFGYTF.

V is TRBV10-3 and J is TRBJ2-5; TRBD2 matches 10 bases. The CDR3 sequence is 15 residues long. Germline CDR1 is ENHRY and CDR2 is SYGVKD. V trimming: 2 bases; J trimming: 6 bases; junction bases outside the gene matches: 6. CDR3 bases: TGTGCCATCAGTGAGAGCGGGAGGGCCATGAAGACCCAGTACTTC. Protein: CAISESGRAMKTQYF.

This chain links TRBV5-4 with TRBJ2-1, with D maybe TRBD1 (5 bases). The CDR3 loop spans 13 amino acids. Germline CDR1 reads SGHNT; CDR2 reads YYREEE (reference sequence). The V gene lost 3 bases and the J gene lost 9 bases, with 13 bases spanning the gap. In DNA form, the CDR3 reads TGTGCCAGCAGCTCGGGCGGTCAGGGTGAGCAGTTCTTC. Translation: CASSSGGQGEQFF.

The V call is TRBV5-4, the J call TRBJ2-5; TRBD1 matches at 8 bases. J was trimmed by 4 bases and V by 1 base; bases with no gene match: 3. The CDR3 contains 14 residues. Germline values: CDR1 SGHNT, CDR2 YYREEE (reference sequence). CDR3 residues: CASSLFDRGETQYF. DNA for the CDR3: TGTGCCAGCAGCTTGTTCGACAGGGGAGAGACCCAGTACTTC. The full variable domain, completed using reference TRBV5-4 and TRBJ2-5, is ETGVTQSPTHLIKTRGQQVTLRCSSQSGHNTVSWYQQALGQGPQFIFQYYREEENGRGNFPPRFSGLQFPNYSSELNVNALELDDSALYLCASSLFDRGETQYFGPGTRLLVL.

The chain couples TRBV29-1 to TRBJ2-7; tentatively, D is TRBD2 (6 bases). The V gene lost 5 bases and the J gene lost 5 bases, with 13 bases spanning the gap. From germline, CDR1 is SQVTM and CDR2 ANQGSEA. The CDR3 is 12 residues long. CDR3 DNA: TGCAGCGTTTATGGCGGGAACGACGAGCAGTACTTC. Residues: CSVYGGNDEQYF.

V and J are TRBV20-1 and TRBJ2-1; D is unclear. The V gene lost 3 bases and the J gene lost 2 bases, with 11 bases spanning the gap. In germline, CDR1 is DFQATT, CDR2 SNEGSKA (reference sequence). The CDR3 sequence is 14 residues long. The CDR3 DNA reads TGCAGTGCTAGTTGGGCATACCCCTACAATGAGCAGTTCTTC. It encodes CSASWAYPYNEQFF.